The 14 T cell receptor beta chains below all came from one sample that was sequenced in a study of blood T cell repertoires in COVID-19 (dated by TCRdb to the early 2020s). The library was produced with the immunoSEQ multiplex PCR assay. The immuneACCESS repertoire file appears here via TCRdb, limited to in-frame rearrangements. These files lack a portion of the clones; in checked studies, under half of the deficit traces to unresolved V genes, and the cause of the others is not known. Recorded for this sample are about 220,000 clones; around 90% of them occurred a single time. The ten largest clones capture approximately 15% of the sample. The sequencing input was PBMCs or T cells enriched from blood (not recorded which). Receptor source: a woman aged 45-65 years with acute COVID-19.

The genes are TRBV2 and TRBJ2-7; D remains ambiguous. Trimming removed 7 bases from V and 0 bases from J, with 13 bases in between. In germline, CDR1 is SNHLY, CDR2 FYNNEI. The CDR3 consists of 14 residues. CDR3 in DNA: TGTGCCAGCAAAGCCGGGTCGAGCTCCTACGAGCAGTACTTC. This sequence encodes CASKAGSSSYEQYF.

The chain links TRBV2 to TRBJ2-5; tentative D call: TRBD2 (5 bases). This CDR3 is built from 15 residues. Trimming left V 10 bases short and J 7 bases short, with 25 bases between. Germline V gene sequence: CDR1 SNHLY, CDR2 FYNNEI. The CDR3 region is CAIQEVGRSGGTQYF. CDR3 nucleotide sequence: TGTGCCATCCAAGAGGTGGGCAGATCAGGAGGGACCCAGTACTTC.

The chain couples TRBV4-3 to TRBJ2-7; D remains unclear. This CDR3 has 15 amino acids. Trimming left V 2 bases short and J 3 bases short, with 14 bases between. Per the germline V gene, CDR1 is LGHNA and CDR2 is YSLEER. The CDR3 coding sequence is TGCGCCAGCAGCCAACAAGAGTCTAGTCACTACGAGCAGTACTTC. Amino acid sequence: CASSQQESSHYEQYF.

The chain links TRBV19 to TRBJ1-2, with TRBD1 matching 8 bases. The CDR3 sequence is 15 residues long. V trimming: 3 bases; J trimming: 5 bases; junction bases outside the gene matches: 8. CDR1 and CDR2 (germline): LNHDA, SQIVND (reference sequence). The CDR3 sequence: CASSMDRVGWYGYTF. The CDR3 DNA follows: TGTGCCAGTAGTATGGACAGGGTAGGATGGTATGGCTACACCTTC.

This chain uses TRBV28 with TRBJ1-4; D is perhaps TRBD1 (6 bases). Germline CDR1 is MDHEN and CDR2 is SYDVKM. V was cut by 2 bases and J by 8 bases, with 9 bases left in between. CDR3 length: 13 residues. As DNA, the CDR3 is TGTGCCAGCAGTTTAGGACAGCCGGAAAAACTGTTTTTT. This gives the protein CASSLGQPEKLFF. The variable domain in full, with the rest retrieved from reference TRBV28 and TRBJ1-4, is DVKVTQSSRYLVKRTGEKVFLECVQDMDHENMFWYRQDPGLGLRLIYFSYDVKMKEKGDIPEGYSVSREKKERFSLILESASTNQTSMYLCASSLGQPEKLFFGSGTQLSVL.

The chain has TRBV3-1 (or the pseudogene TRBV3-2) and TRBJ2-4; D may be TRBD2 (5 bases). This CDR3 spans 19 amino acids. The germline gives CDR1 LGHDT, CDR2 YNNKEL (reference sequence). The V gene lost 6 bases and the J gene lost 2 bases, with 26 bases spanning the gap. The CDR3 DNA sequence: TGTGCCAGCAGGCTAGGAGGACTCTACTGGGTAAGGACCAAAAACATTCAGTACTTC. Its translation is CASRLGGLYWVRTKNIQYF.

The chain is built from TRBV7-9 and TRBJ1-3; perhaps TRBD1 as D (5 bases). Germline V CDR1 and CDR2: SEHNR, FQNEAQ (reference sequence). This CDR3 region has 15 residues. Between the trimmed V and J ends, which lost 5 bases and 0 bases, there was a span of 11 bases. Here the CDR3 DNA reads TGTGCCAGCAGCCCAAGGGGCAACTCTGGAAACACCATATATTTT. This translates into CASSPRGNSGNTIYF.

This chain connects TRBV25-1 to TRBJ2-3; maybe TRBD1 (5 bases). Germline loops: CDR1 MGHDK, CDR2 SYGVNS. The CDR3 loop spans 15 amino acids. Trimming pared 3 bases from V and 6 bases from J, leaving 16 bases between. In nucleotides, the CDR3 is TGTGCCAGCAGTGACTTCACCAGGGTACCGGATACGCAGTATTTT. This gives the protein CASSDFTRVPDTQYF.

Ten or more counts support this clone. The CDR3 DNA follows: TGTGCCAGCACCACCCAACCGGGGCAGGGGCATGAAAAACTGTTTTTT. Translating gives CASTTQPGQGHEKLFF. The chain recombines TRBV11-2 with TRBJ1-4; maybe TRBD1 (6 bases). This CDR3 is built from 16 residues. CDR1 is SGHAT, CDR2 FQNNGV, per germline. Trimming removed 7 bases from V and 6 bases from J, with 21 bases in between.

The sample holds one count of this clone. The genes are TRBV27 and TRBJ1-2; TRBD1 is a possible D gene (6 bases). CDR1 is MNHEY, CDR2 SMNVEV, per germline (reference sequence). V shed 2 bases and J shed 8 bases, with 15 bases lying between them. The CDR3 sequence is 14 residues long. This chain's CDR3 is CASSLVGGAGGYTF. The CDR3 coding sequence is TGTGCCAGCAGTTTAGTTGGGGGGGCTGGGGGCTACACCTTC.

The rearrangement joins TRBV28 to TRBJ1-1; perhaps TRBD1 as D (6 bases). Trimming removed 4 bases at V and 5 bases at J, with 14 bases between. Germline CDR1 and CDR2: MDHEN and SYDVKM. The CDR3 loop spans 14 amino acids. In DNA, the CDR3 is TGTGCCAGCAGTTCAGCAGGGGTGCTTACTGAAGCTTTCTTT. It encodes CASSSAGVLTEAFF.

The gene calls are TRBV7-9 and TRBJ2-1, with D possibly matching TRBD1 (5 bases). The V end was cut by 2 bases, the J end by 1 base, with 6 bases between. The CDR3 is 14 residues long. Germline lookup yields CDR1 SEHNR and CDR2 FQNEAQ (reference sequence). The CDR3 coding sequence is TGTGCCAGCAGCTTATCAGGGTCCTACAATGAGCAGTTCTTC. Residues: CASSLSGSYNEQFF.

CDR3: CASSAETSGLRGSYEQYF. The CDR3 DNA reads as TGTGCCAGCAGCGCTGAGACTAGCGGGTTAAGGGGTTCCTACGAGCAGTACTTC. The chain recombines TRBV21-1 with TRBJ2-7; the table names TRBD2, a call not compared with the DNA. TRBV21-1 is a pseudogene segment. This CDR3 is 18 amino acids long.

This chain links TRBV7-9 with TRBJ2-1; the match to TRBD1 covers 9 bases. This CDR3 contains 16 residues. V dropped 5 bases and J dropped 3; count of bases not matched to a gene: 8. Germline loops: CDR1 SEHNR, CDR2 FQNEAQ (reference sequence). CDR3 sequence (DNA): TGTGCCAGCAGCCTTTGGACAGGGGCCCGCTACAATGAGCAGTTCTTC. It yields the protein CASSLWTGARYNEQFF.